The next 14 T cell receptor beta chains were all read from a single sample in a study of cytotoxic CD8 clonotypes in ibrutinib-treated CLL. Using immunoSEQ multiplex PCR, the repertoire was profiled, and TCRdb retains in-frame clones only, with some absent. Counted here are hundreds of thousands of clones, 67% occurring once; the ten biggest clones make up just under 6.5%. Sequenced material: PBMCs, taken after 36 months of ibrutinib treatment. The source of these receptors is a human donor with chronic lymphocytic leukemia.

The genes are TRBV11-3 and TRBJ2-3, with D unclear. The CDR3 totals 13 residues. The germline CDR1 and CDR2 sequences are SGHNT and YENEEA. Deletions cut 1 base from V and 2 bases from J, with 4 bases between. The CDR3 loop is CASSLVHTDTQYF. CDR3 in DNA: TGTGCCAGCAGCTTAGTCCACACAGATACGCAGTATTTT.

The J gene is TRBJ1-1, the V gene TRBV7-2; D unclear. The CDR3 length is 15 residues. The germline CDR1 and CDR2 sequences are SGHTA and FQGNSA. The V gene lost 2 bases and the J gene lost 3 bases, with 13 bases spanning the gap. The CDR3 bases are TGTGCCAGCAGCTTAATACCAGGTGACTACACTGAAGCTTTCTTT. Translated, it gives CASSLIPGDYTEAFF.

J is TRBJ2-7 and V is TRBV6-6, with 8 bases lining up with TRBD1. This CDR3 contains 15 residues. The V gene end was trimmed by 6 bases and the J gene end by 1 base; junction bases not matched to a gene: 8. Germline V gene lookup returns CDR1 MNHNY and CDR2 SVGAGI (reference sequence). The chain's CDR3 is CASSRDRGSSYEQYF. The CDR3 DNA follows: TGTGCCAGCAGCCGAGACAGGGGAAGTTCCTACGAGCAGTACTTC.

This clone was counted once. The CDR3 bases are TGTGCCAGCAGCTTAGCGTCTGAGCAGTTCTTC. Translated: CASSLASEQFF. The chain carries TRBV7-2 and TRBJ2-1; D gene uncertain. CDR1 SGHTA and CDR2 FQGNSA come from the germline V gene. The CDR3 runs 11 residues. V was cut by 0 bases and J by 9 bases, with 3 bases left in between.

The table lists this clone with a few counts. The rearrangement links TRBV5-1 to TRBJ2-5, with D perhaps TRBD2 (5 bases). Germline V gene sequence: CDR1 SGHRS, CDR2 YFSETQ. The CDR3 spans 13 residues. Trimming cost V 5 bases and J 5 bases, with 13 bases left between them. DNA for the CDR3: TGCGCCAGCAGAGCGGTCCTGGACGAGACCCAGTACTTC. It codes for CASRAVLDETQYF.

J is TRBJ1-5 and V is TRBV27; TRBD1 matches 7 bases. V trimming: 5 bases; J trimming: 9 bases; junction bases outside the gene matches: 19. Germline V gene sequence: CDR1 MNHEY, CDR2 SMNVEV (reference sequence). The CDR3 is 17 amino acids. CDR3 coding DNA: TGTGCCAGCAGTCTAACCGGTAGGGACAGAGCTCAAGGGCCCCAGCATTTT. Its translation: CASSLTGRDRAQGPQHF.

This sequence joins TRBV28 and TRBJ2-5, with D perhaps TRBD1 (5 bases). Looked up from germline, CDR1 is MDHEN and CDR2 is SYDVKM. Trimming removed 6 bases from V and 5 bases from J, with 19 bases in between. This CDR3 has 15 residues. The CDR3 DNA follows: TGTGCCAGCAGCCCTACACTGGACATTGAGGAGACCCAGTACTTC. Translating gives CASSPTLDIEETQYF.

This rearrangement joins TRBV2 to TRBJ2-7; possibly TRBD1 for D (5 bases). The germline V and J ends were trimmed by 7 bases and 1 base, with 14 bases remaining between them. From germline, CDR1 is SNHLY and CDR2 FYNNEI. The CDR3 spans 14 residues. In nucleotides, the CDR3 is TGTGCCAGCATTCCACCGCAGGGATCCTACGAGCAGTACTTC. This encodes CASIPPQGSYEQYF.

The DNA for the CDR3 is TGTGCCAGCCGGCCGGCGGCGGGAGGAGGCTACACCTTC. Amino acids: CASRPAAGGGYTF. The chain joins TRBV2 to TRBJ1-2; no definite D call. The CDR3 has 13 residues. Trimming removed 8 bases from V and 8 bases from J, with 18 bases in between. Germline lookup yields CDR1 SNHLY and CDR2 FYNNEI. The full variable domain, rest sourced from reference TRBV2 and TRBJ1-2, is EPEVTQTPSHQVTQMGQEVILRCVPISNHLYFYWYRQILGQKVEFLVSFYNNEISEKSEIFDDQFSVERPDGSNFTLKIRSTKLEDSAMYFCASRPAAGGGYTFGSGTRLTVV.

The rearrangement links TRBV29-1 to TRBJ1-1, with D maybe TRBD1 (5 bases). The germline gives CDR1 SQVTM, CDR2 ANQGSEA. Trimming took off 2 bases at V and 3 bases at J, with 13 bases between the two ends. The CDR3 is made up of 14 amino acids. CDR3 residues: CSVEIGQGYTEAFF. The DNA of the CDR3 is TGCAGCGTTGAAATAGGGCAGGGTTACACTGAAGCTTTCTTT.

The chain recombines TRBV4-1 with TRBJ2-7, with 9 bases matching TRBD1. V dropped 1 base and J dropped 7; count of bases not matched to a gene: 8. The CDR3 is 15 residues long. The V gene's germline CDR1 is MGHRA and CDR2 YSYEKL. This CDR3 is CASSQGTGQGREQYF. CDR3 DNA: TGCGCCAGCAGCCAAGGAACCGGACAGGGGCGGGAGCAGTACTTC.

The chain joins TRBV4-1 to TRBJ2-1; TRBD2 aligns across 10 bases. CDR3 length: 15 residues. Looked up from germline, CDR1 is MGHRA and CDR2 is YSYEKL. V was pared by 3 bases and J by 12 bases, with 11 bases of the junction left unmatched. DNA of the CDR3: TGCGCCAGCAGCCAGCGTAGCGGGGGGACCCTGGGGCAGTTCTTC. It translates to CASSQRSGGTLGQFF.

The rearrangement uses TRBV11-2 and TRBJ2-3, with 7 positions matching TRBD2. J was trimmed by 1 base and V by 0 bases; bases with no gene match: 4. The germline V gene encodes CDR1 SGHAT and CDR2 FQNNGV. The CDR3 covers 16 residues. CDR3: CASSLDPRGGTDTQYF. CDR3 DNA: TGTGCCAGCAGCTTAGATCCCCGGGGGGGCACAGATACGCAGTATTTT. Full variable domain (rest looked up from reference TRBV11-2 and TRBJ2-3): EAGVAQSPRYKIIEKRQSVAFWCNPISGHATLYWYQQILGQGPKLLIQFQNNGVVDDSQLPKDRFSAERLKGVDSTLKIQPAKLEDSAVYLCASSLDPRGGTDTQYFGPGTRLTVL.

The V and J genes are TRBV14 and TRBJ1-1; TRBD1 aligns across 8 bases. The CDR3 spans 16 residues. The junction had 8 bases not matched to a gene; V was cut back by 4 bases and J by 1 base. Germline V gives CDR1 SGHDN, CDR2 FVKESK. The CDR3 sequence: CASSLRTGIKNTEAFF. In DNA form, the CDR3 reads TGTGCCAGCAGCCTACGGACAGGGATCAAGAACACTGAAGCTTTCTTT.